This T cell receptor beta chain derives from a study of blood T cell repertoires in COVID-19. The CDR3 has 16 residues. Germline V lookup: CDR1 SGHTA, CDR2 FQGNSA. V shed 6 bases, J shed 2 bases, and the junction held 4 bases outside the gene matches. Cohort placement rested on clinical history that participants reported themselves. Using immunoSEQ multiplex PCR, the repertoire was profiled, and TCRdb retains in-frame clones only, with some absent. The profile shows about 160,000 clones, approximately 81% of them singletons. This clonotype was obtained from a man in his sixties who had recovered from COVID-19. The chain combines TRBV7-2 with TRBJ2-3; 14 bases align to TRBD2. The specimen sequenced was PBMCs or T cells enriched from blood (not recorded which). The CDR3 sequence is CASSPGLAGVTDTQYF. Here the CDR3 DNA reads TGTGCCAGCAGTCCGGGACTAGCGGGGGTCACAGATACGCAGTATTTT.